This paragraph covers one TCR beta chain sequence. This clonotype was seen ten or more times. No antigen is known for it. Base qualities are not at hand, and no much larger clone is one base apart. Library preparation used 5' RACE. Reads for this sample came from a NextSeq 500. The TCR library protocol attached unique molecular identifiers to individual cDNA molecules to correct for sequencing error and PCR bias. TCR alpha and beta chains were both sequenced, and the abundances of alpha and beta sequences in each sample were closely correlated with each other. For the original study's pipeline: Decombinator V4 was used to annotate the V gene, J gene and CDR3 of the TCR sequences. Expanded TCRs were defined as changing significantly between any two time points under a Poisson model with p below 0.0001. TCR abundances were normalised to the total number of TCRs sequenced per sample and expressed as counts per million. TRAV1-2 paired with TRAJ12, TRAJ20 or TRAJ33 defined MAIT TCRs, while TRAV10 paired with TRAJ18 defined iNKT TCRs. VDJdb, accessed on 1 November 2021, was searched for TCRs annotated for CMV, EBV and SARS-CoV-2, and TCRs annotated for more than one antigen were excluded. The raw public reads went through TCRdb reprocessing: fastp at Q25, MiXCR clone calling, in-frame beta chains kept. Each entry merges the rows of one CDR3 protein and shows their most common DNA and genes. These V and J calls rely on TCRdb rather than the paper's analysis. The sample table records 15,000 to 20,000 distinct CDR3 sequences; around 6.1% of these occur just once. The ten biggest clones cover approximately 6.5% of the sample.

This entry is derived from a study of early T cells in non-severe SARS-CoV-2 infection (dated by TCRdb to the early 2020s). A note on the overall study: Because TCR sequencing was done on bulk RNA from unsorted whole blood, the alpha and beta chains could not be paired.

Broader findings and caveats from the paper: Matching against VDJdb was skewed toward anti-spike CD8 responses, likely underestimated virus-specific expansions, and missed private and CD4 specificities.

The CDR3 measures 16 amino acids from cysteine to phenylalanine. Left in the record is the CDR3 DNA by itself, 48 bases read in frame from the first base. A case-control design nested within a healthcare worker cohort in London, UK, was used, with weekly nasopharyngeal swab PCR tests and blood sampling performed. Between 23 and 31 March 2020, the week of the UK lockdown, healthcare workers were enrolled and then followed up weekly for as long as 16 weeks. The source material was whole blood. This receptor was identified in an adult who was a healthcare worker with PCR-confirmed SARS-CoV-2 infection or an uninfected control (not recorded which). This receptor chain uses TRBV21-1 and TRBJ2-7; the table's D call of TRBD1 was not tested on the DNA. TRBV21-1 is recorded as a pseudogene. The DNA reads as follows: TGTGCCAGCAGCAAAGGGGTTCACAGGCCCTCCTACGAGCAGTACTTC. Its product reads: CASSKGVHRPSYEQYF.